There are a few counts of the clone carrying this T cell receptor beta chain. Its antigen is unidentified. This entry belongs to a study of OX40 agonist ivuxolimab in advanced cancers. Study overall: In this cohort, patients received ivuxolimab, an agonistic anti-OX40 (CD134) antibody. General study findings and limits: Among expanded peripheral T cells, antigen specificity went undetermined.

CDR3 length: 15 residues. From germline, CDR1 is MNHEY and CDR2 SMNVEV (reference sequence). Trimming left V 2 bases short and J 3 bases short, with 14 bases between. Using immunoSEQ multiplex PCR, the repertoire was profiled, and TCRdb retains in-frame clones only, with some absent. This table holds roughly 60,000 clones, 85% to 90% found once. The chain employs TRBV27 and TRBJ2-7; D is possibly TRBD1 (5 bases). The material sequenced was CD4+ or CD8+ T cells sorted from blood, taken in a trial of the OX40 agonist ivuxolimab. The sequence was collected from an adult with an advanced solid tumor such as melanoma, head and neck, liver or kidney cancer. CDR3 nucleotide sequence: TGTGCCAGCAGTTTAAGGGCAGGGTCGGGCTACGAGCAGTACTTC. Its translation is CASSLRAGSGYEQYF.